This T cell receptor beta chain was identified in a study of vaccination and CD4 T cells after COVID-19. Overall study: Post-vaccine sample collection happened at a median of approximately 10 weeks after dose two, ranging 14 to 241. Notes on the study in general: The rise in median SARS-CoV-2-reactive clonotypes, from about 20 to 38, was not significant.

Sequencing of the DNA from cultured CD4+ T cells was carried out with the Oncomine TCR Beta short-read assay. Scientists extracted genomic DNA from CD4+ T cells grown in culture. MiXCR, run by TCRdb on the PCR reads, gives a single entry per CDR3 protein. The sample carries a few thousand distinct CDR3 sequences, about a quarter recorded once. Treatment noted: roughly ten-day PBMC culture with coronavirus spike peptide pools or control peptides (ViraFEST assay). The dates of positive PCR tests extended from March through December 2020 and came before the US Alpha, Beta and Delta variants. This clonotype was seen a few times. What it binds is unknown. The V segment lost 11 bases and the J segment 7 bases; nucleotides outside the gene matches: 13. The CDR3 sequence is 13 residues long. In germline, CDR1 is SGHAT, CDR2 FQDESV (reference sequence).

The receptor's source is a human donor who had recovered from COVID-19. J is TRBJ2-5 and V is TRBV11-1, with 7 bases matching TRBD2. The specimen sequenced was CD4+ T cells from blood, cultured in vitro. The CDR3 is CASVAGRVGTQYF. CDR3 in DNA: TGTGCCTCCGTAGCGGGCAGGGTGGGGACCCAGTACTTC.